These 27 T cell receptor beta chains were all obtained from the same sample, sequenced in a study of blood T cell repertoires in COVID-19. TCRdb's table, derived via immunoSEQ multiplex PCR, lists solely in-frame clones and lacks some. The data hold about 140,000 clones, with around nine tenths observed a single time. Sequencing was performed on peripheral blood. Receptors originate from a woman in her forties with acute or convalescent COVID-19.

The chain carries TRBV7-3 and TRBJ2-7, with 8 bases aligning to TRBD2. Germline V lookup: CDR1 SGHTA, CDR2 FQGTGA. This CDR3 is built from 16 residues. V dropped 5 bases and J dropped 2; count of bases not matched to a gene: 11. The chain's CDR3 is CASSPTASGSPYEQYF. DNA for the CDR3: TGTGCCAGCAGCCCTACGGCAAGCGGGAGCCCCTACGAGCAGTACTTC.

The chain uses TRBV7-6 and TRBJ2-5, with D unclear. Germline V gene lookup returns CDR1 SGHVS and CDR2 FNYEAQ. V gave up 5 bases and J gave up 3 bases, with 4 bases separating them. The CDR3 is 11 residues long. The CDR3 coding sequence is TGTGCCAGCAGCCATGAAGAGACCCAGTACTTC. Translated: CASSHEETQYF.

The rearrangement joins TRBV5-1 to TRBJ1-2; D uncertain. The germline V gene encodes CDR1 SGHRS and CDR2 YFSETQ. Trimming shortened V by 0 bases and J by 8 bases, and 8 bases separated the two germline ends. CDR3 length: 12 residues. CDR3 sequence reads: CASSLDFKGYTF. The DNA of the CDR3 is TGCGCCAGCAGCTTGGACTTTAAGGGCTACACCTTC.

The gene calls are TRBV7-9 and TRBJ2-3; D remains unclear. The CDR3 is 16 residues long. The germline V gene encodes CDR1 SEHNR and CDR2 FQNEAQ (reference sequence). V lost 5 bases and J 0 bases, leaving 15 bases between the germline ends. Here the CDR3 reads CASSTNRGWSTDTQYF. CDR3 nucleotides: TGTGCCAGCAGCACCAACCGCGGTTGGAGCACAGATACGCAGTATTTT.

The rearrangement joins TRBV9 to TRBJ2-7; D unclear. This CDR3 comprises 16 residues. Trimming cost V 4 bases and J 0 bases, with 17 bases left between them. Germline V gives CDR1 SGDLS, CDR2 YYNGEE. The CDR3: CASSPREVQSSYEQYF. The CDR3 nucleotides read TGTGCCAGCAGCCCGCGAGAGGTCCAGAGCTCCTACGAGCAGTACTTC. The variable domain in full, with the rest retrieved from reference TRBV9 and TRBJ2-7, is DSGVTQTPKHLITATGQRVTLRCSPRSGDLSVYWYQQSLDQGLQFLIQYYNGEERAKGNILERFSAQQFPDLHSELNLSSLELGDSALYFCASSPREVQSSYEQYFGPGTRLTVT.

The chain has TRBV6-5 and TRBJ1-1, with TRBD1 as a possible D gene (6 bases). V was shortened by 7 bases and J by 5 bases, with 14 bases between the two germline ends. Germline CDR1 reads MNHEY; CDR2 reads SVGAGI. The CDR3 runs 13 residues. CDR3 sequence reads: CASNPTGRTEAFF. In DNA, the CDR3 is TGTGCCAGCAACCCTACAGGGCGGACTGAAGCTTTCTTT.

The chain is built from TRBV6-6 and TRBJ2-1; 12 bases match TRBD2. V shed 6 bases, J shed 12 bases, and the junction held 12 bases outside the gene matches. CDR1 is MNHNY and CDR2 is SVGAGI in the germline V gene (reference sequence). This CDR3 contains 15 residues. The CDR3: CASSPLAGGQLGQFF. The CDR3 nucleotides read TGTGCCAGCAGCCCGCTAGCGGGGGGGCAGTTGGGGCAGTTCTTC.

The rearrangement links TRBV6-5 to TRBJ1-2; TRBD1 aligns across 8 bases. With 2 bases clipped from V and 1 base from J, the junction kept 6 bases outside the gene matches. This CDR3 contains 16 residues. The germline CDR1 and CDR2 sequences are MNHEY and SVGAGI. As DNA, the CDR3 is TGTGCCAGCAGTTACGGTGGGACAGGCTATAACTATGGCTACACCTTC. Amino acids: CASSYGGTGYNYGYTF.

The gene calls are TRBV6-2 or TRBV6-3 and TRBJ2-7, with 12 bases identical to TRBD2. CDR3 length: 15 residues. The germline V gene has CDR1 MNHEY and CDR2 SVGEGT. Trimming at V came to 6 bases and at J to 2 bases, leaving 5 bases not matched to a gene. The CDR3 region is CASSPRTSGTYEQYF. In nucleotides, the CDR3 is TGTGCCAGCAGCCCCAGGACTAGCGGGACCTACGAGCAGTACTTC.

The chain recombines TRBV27 with TRBJ1-6; 8 bases agree with TRBD1. The junction had 10 bases not matched to a gene; V was cut back by 3 bases and J by 3 bases. Germline V gene sequence: CDR1 MNHEY, CDR2 SMNVEV (reference sequence). The CDR3 runs 18 residues. The CDR3, as DNA: TGTGCCAGCAGTTTCTCCGGGACAGGCGGATTCTATAATTCACCCCTCCACTTT. Translated: CASSFSGTGGFYNSPLHF.

This chain connects TRBV7-2 to TRBJ2-3; D might be TRBD2 (6 bases). Germline CDR1 SGHTA, CDR2 FQGNSA. The CDR3 extends over 13 amino acids. V lost 5 bases to trimming and J lost 4 bases, with 10 bases between them. The CDR3 coding sequence is TGTGCCAGCAGCCCCTCGGGAGCAGATACGCAGTATTTT. This encodes CASSPSGADTQYF.

The chain recombines TRBV27 with TRBJ1-3; D gene uncertain. CDR1 is MNHEY, CDR2 SMNVEV, per germline (reference sequence). Trimming removed 2 bases at V and 2 bases at J, with 7 bases between. The CDR3 length is 14 residues. The CDR3 DNA reads as TGTGCCAGCAGTTTACACGGTGCTGGAAACACCATATATTTT. Encoded protein: CASSLHGAGNTIYF.

The chain joins TRBV6-5 to TRBJ2-7; no clear D. Trimming cost V 4 bases and J 2 bases, with 3 bases left between them. Germline V CDR1 and CDR2: MNHEY, SVGAGI. The CDR3 length is 11 residues. CDR3 sequence: CASSSTYEQYF. The CDR3 region has the DNA TGTGCCAGCAGTTCAACCTACGAGCAGTACTTC.

V and J are TRBV28 and TRBJ2-1; TRBD2 matches at 10 bases. The CDR3 loop spans 15 amino acids. Germline V gene data show CDR1 as MDHEN and CDR2 as SYDVKM. V shed 5 bases, J shed 3 bases, and the junction held 4 bases outside the gene matches. The CDR3 reads CASSKRGGFYNEQFF. CDR3 in DNA: TGTGCCAGCAGTAAGCGGGGGGGCTTCTACAATGAGCAGTTCTTC.

This clone showed up just once. The chain links TRBV4-3 to TRBJ1-5, with D possibly TRBD1 on 6 matching bases. Germline CDR1 is LGHNA and CDR2 is YSLEER. Trimming took off 4 bases at V and 11 bases at J, with 15 bases between the two ends. There are 13 residues in the CDR3. The CDR3 is CASSPGVRTAQHF. In DNA, the CDR3 is TGCGCCAGCAGCCCAGGGGTCCGGACAGCCCAGCATTTT.

The chain couples TRBV6-5 to TRBJ1-6; tentatively, D is TRBD1 (5 bases). This CDR3 contains 14 residues. CDR1 MNHEY and CDR2 SVGAGI come from the germline V gene. Deletions cut 7 bases from V and 4 bases from J, with 11 bases between. In nucleotides, the CDR3 is TGTGCCAGCAAGGGCAGGGAATATAATTCACCCCTCCACTTT. Encoded protein: CASKGREYNSPLHF.

This clone appeared a few times. The chain recombines TRBV7-2 with TRBJ1-6; the match to TRBD1 covers 8 bases. V lost 5 bases to trimming and J lost 14 bases; unmatched junction nucleotides: 14. CDR3 length equals 15 residues. Per germline, CDR1 SGHTA and CDR2 FQGNSA. CDR3 in amino acids: CASSPQGAEGQTLHF. CDR3 DNA sequence: TGTGCCAGCAGCCCGCAGGGGGCGGAAGGGCAAACCCTCCACTTT.

This chain joins TRBV7-2 and TRBJ2-1; 9 bases are shared with TRBD1. Germline CDR1 is SGHTA and CDR2 is FQGNSA. This CDR3 spans 14 amino acids. J was trimmed by 6 bases and V by 1 base; bases with no gene match: 1. The CDR3 DNA reads TGTGCCAGCAGCTTAGAGACAGGGGGCAATGAGCAGTTCTTC. As protein: CASSLETGGNEQFF.

The rearrangement uses TRBV10-3 and TRBJ1-1; D gene ambiguous. V lost 2 bases to trimming and J lost 1 base, with 17 bases between them. The CDR3 sequence is 17 residues long. From germline, CDR1 is ENHRY and CDR2 SYGVKD. Written as DNA, the CDR3 is TGTGCCATCAGTGAGAGGTCTGTGGGCCCGCAGAACACTGAAGCTTTCTTT. Its protein is CAISERSVGPQNTEAFF.

The CDR3: CASSEGQGRNYGYTF. The CDR3 bases are TGTGCCAGCAGTGAAGGTCAGGGTAGGAACTATGGCTACACCTTC. The chain joins TRBV6-1 to TRBJ1-2, with TRBD1 as a possible D gene (5 bases). The V gene's germline CDR1 is MNHNS and CDR2 SASEGT. CDR3 length equals 15 residues. V lost 1 base, J lost 2 bases, and 11 bases lay in between.

This clone occurred once. This CDR3 is also generated by other DNA sequences in the sample. This rearrangement joins TRBV19 to TRBJ1-1; D unclear. There are 13 residues in the CDR3. Germline lookup yields CDR1 LNHDA and CDR2 SQIVND (reference sequence). Trimming shortened V by 1 base and J by 1 base, and 4 bases separated the two germline ends. The CDR3 nucleotides read TGTGCCAGTAGTATAGGCGGGAACACTGAAGCTTTCTTT. Translated, it gives CASSIGGNTEAFF.

The rearrangement uses TRBV28 and TRBJ2-7, with 10 bases fitting TRBD1. Germline V CDR1 and CDR2: MDHEN, SYDVKM. The junction had 7 bases not matched to a gene; V was cut back by 6 bases and J by 5 bases. This CDR3 comprises 14 residues. The CDR3 nucleotides are TGTGCCAGCAGCCTGACAGGGGGCAGCGACGAGCAGTACTTC. This codes for CASSLTGGSDEQYF.

This sequence joins TRBV4-3 and TRBJ1-2, with a possible D match to TRBD1 (6 bases). CDR3 size: 15 residues. CDR1 and CDR2 from the germline V gene are LGHNA and YSLEER. The V gene lost 4 bases and the J gene lost 8 bases, with 20 bases spanning the gap. This CDR3 is CASSPSGGAYEGYTF. CDR3 sequence (DNA): TGCGCCAGCAGCCCATCCGGGGGGGCTTATGAAGGCTACACCTTC.

The chain employs TRBV2 and TRBJ2-3, with D tentatively TRBD1 (7 bases). Trimming left V 11 bases short and J 1 base short, with 16 bases between. The germline V gene has CDR1 SNHLY and CDR2 FYNNEI. This CDR3 contains 14 residues. The CDR3 DNA reads as TGTGCCTCCCAGGGGGGTGATGGCACAGATACGCAGTATTTT. Translating it yields CASQGGDGTDTQYF. The whole variable domain, filled in from reference TRBV2 and TRBJ2-3, reads EPEVTQTPSHQVTQMGQEVILRCVPISNHLYFYWYRQILGQKVEFLVSFYNNEISEKSEIFDDQFSVERPDGSNFTLKIRSTKLEDSAMYFCASQGGDGTDTQYFGPGTRLTVL.

This clone came up a few times. This chain uses TRBV12-3 or TRBV12-4 with TRBJ1-5; D not resolved. CDR3 length: 13 residues. Trimming cost V 6 bases and J 11 bases, with 17 bases left between them. CDR3 bases: TGTGCCAGCAGCACGGACGGCCTGCGGGCCCAGCATTTT. Protein sequence: CASSTDGLRAQHF.

This clone was detected only a few times. The chain is built from TRBV18 and TRBJ2-1, with 10 bases that match TRBD2. There are 15 residues in the CDR3. J gave up 7 bases and V 7 bases, and 10 bases lay outside the gene matches. From germline, CDR1 is KGHSH and CDR2 LQKENI. CDR3 amino acids: CASLRTSGLLNEQFF. CDR3 DNA sequence: TGTGCCAGCTTACGGACTAGCGGCCTATTAAATGAGCAGTTCTTC.

The rearrangement joins TRBV5-5 to TRBJ2-7, with TRBD2 matching over 9 bases. This CDR3 region has 14 residues. Per germline, CDR1 SGHKS and CDR2 YYEKEE (reference sequence). Trimming took 5 bases from V and 5 from J; bases not matched to a gene: 8. In nucleotides, the CDR3 is TGTGCCAGCAGTATGTCTAGCGGGACCCACGAGCAGTACTTC. It specifies CASSMSSGTHEQYF.